These 25 T cell receptor beta chains came from one sample sequenced in a study of CD4 T cells in relation to SARS-CoV-2 and coronaviruses. The protocol was immunoSEQ multiplex PCR, while the TCRdb copy is restricted to in-frame clones and leaves out a portion. This sample has fewer than 25,000 clones, with 80% to 85% found just once. The unexposed donors gave CD4+ T cells in about 2010-2019, prior to COVID-19. CD4+ T cells were isolated from the cells after more than 8 days of culture. What these receptors recognize is not known. The sequenced material came from CD4+ T cells from PBMCs, cultured in vitro. These receptors came from a human donor in good health.

This clone was detected only once. The chain recombines TRBV6-4 with TRBJ1-1; 7 positions agree with TRBD1. J gave up 11 bases and V 4 bases, and 13 bases lay outside the gene matches. Germline V CDR1 and CDR2: MRHNA, SNTAGT. This CDR3 region has 14 residues. The CDR3 nucleotides are TGTGCCAGCAGTGCTTCCAGGGGGGCAGGGTGGGCTTTCTTT. It codes for CASSASRGAGWAFF.

This chain uses TRBV5-6 with TRBJ2-1; 8 bases fit TRBD2. Germline V gives CDR1 SGHDT, CDR2 YYEEEE. V lost 2 bases and J lost 5; bases outside the gene matches: 6. The CDR3 covers 15 residues. CDR3 loop: CASSFGGGLDNEQFF. In DNA form, the CDR3 reads TGTGCCAGCAGCTTTGGCGGGGGGCTGGACAATGAGCAGTTCTTC.

The chain couples TRBV7-8 to TRBJ1-2, with 7 bases that match TRBD1. With V trimmed by 0 bases and J by 0 bases, 7 bases remained unmatched. Looked up from germline, CDR1 is SGHVS and CDR2 is FQNEAQ. The CDR3 spans 17 residues. CDR3 nucleotides: TGTGCCAGCAGCTTAGCTGATTCACAGGGGCCTAACTATGGCTACACCTTC. It translates to CASSLADSQGPNYGYTF.

The rearrangement uses TRBV7-9 and TRBJ2-3, with D possibly being TRBD2 (6 bases). The germline gives CDR1 SEHNR, CDR2 FQNEAQ (reference sequence). The V and J ends lost 4 bases and 2 bases respectively, with 7 bases between them. This CDR3 spans 13 amino acids. CDR3 loop: CASSWGDTDTQYF. CDR3 DNA sequence: TGTGCCAGCAGCTGGGGGGACACAGATACGCAGTATTTT.

A word on this clone: Compared with germline, one end of the junction differs, possibly owing to a read error. The rearrangement links TRBV5-8 to TRBJ1-4; the D gene is possibly TRBD1 (5 bases). CDR1 SGHTS and CDR2 YDEGEE come from the germline V gene. This CDR3 has 15 amino acids. CDR3 nucleotides: TGTGCCAGCAGGTTGGGGGGGAGAGCTAATGAAAAACTGTTTTTT. Encoded protein: CASRLGGRANEKLFF.

This rearrangement joins TRBV12-1 to TRBJ2-1; the D call TRBD2 from the table was never checked on the DNA. TRBV12-1 is assigned pseudogene status. CDR3 length equals 19 residues. CDR3 bases: TGTGCCAGCAGCTTTCCAGGCGGGGGACTAGCGGGATCTTACAATGAGCAGTTCTTC. This codes for CASSFPGGGLAGSYNEQFF.

This chain joins TRBV7-9 and TRBJ2-7, with D perhaps TRBD2 (6 bases). This CDR3 contains 14 residues. The germline V and J ends were trimmed by 8 bases and 2 bases, with 16 bases remaining between them. Per the germline V gene, CDR1 is SEHNR and CDR2 is FQNEAQ (reference sequence). CDR3 bases: TGTGCCAGCCGTGGCGGGAACAGCACCTACGAGCAGTACTTC. This gives the protein CASRGGNSTYEQYF.

This clone showed up just once. The chain joins TRBV7-8 to TRBJ1-6; D remains ambiguous. Germline V gene sequence: CDR1 SGHVS, CDR2 FQNEAQ. The CDR3 runs to 18 residues. Trimming removed 5 bases from V and 0 bases from J, with 17 bases in between. The CDR3 coding sequence is TGTGCCAGCAGCAAGAGGACCGTAGTCAGCTCCTATAATTCACCCCTCCACTTT. Residues: CASSKRTVVSSYNSPLHF.

The rearrangement links TRBV4-2 to TRBJ2-3; 14 nucleotides line up with TRBD2. With V trimmed by 4 bases and J by 3 bases, 3 bases remained unmatched. The CDR3 sequence is 16 residues long. Germline V gene lookup returns CDR1 LGHNA and CDR2 YNFKEQ. The CDR3 DNA follows: TGTGCCAGCAGCCCTCGACTAGCGGGAGGGACAGATACGCAGTATTTT. Amino acid sequence: CASSPRLAGGTDTQYF.

V and J are TRBV5-6 and TRBJ2-5; TRBD1 aligns across 7 bases. J gave up 5 bases and V 6 bases, and 13 bases lay outside the gene matches. Germline CDR1 is SGHDT and CDR2 is YYEEEE. The CDR3 has 15 amino acids. CDR3 protein: CASNLRQARGETQYF. The CDR3 region has the DNA TGTGCCAGCAACCTCCGACAGGCCAGGGGGGAGACCCAGTACTTC.

The chain is built from TRBV7-9 and TRBJ2-5; 8 bases line up with TRBD1. There are 14 residues in the CDR3. The V gene's germline CDR1 is SEHNR and CDR2 FQNEAQ (reference sequence). Losses at the gene ends were 8 bases for V and 9 bases for J; bases not matched to a gene: 14. The CDR3 sequence: CASADRATLAAQYF. CDR3 nucleotide sequence: TGTGCCAGCGCGGACAGGGCGACCCTTGCGGCCCAGTACTTC.

The V call is TRBV10-3, the J call TRBJ2-3; the match to TRBD2 covers 7 bases. J lost 1 base, V lost 2 bases, and 6 bases had no gene match. CDR1 ENHRY and CDR2 SYGVKD come from the germline V gene. The CDR3 contains 16 residues. CDR3 in amino acids: CAISEGSGSRTDTQYF. DNA for the CDR3: TGTGCCATCAGTGAGGGTAGCGGGTCCCGCACAGATACGCAGTATTTT.

This sequence joins TRBV7-2 and TRBJ2-1; D is unclear. This CDR3 comprises 13 residues. Trimming took off 0 bases at V and 5 bases at J, with 5 bases between the two ends. Per germline, CDR1 SGHTA and CDR2 FQGNSA. The CDR3, as DNA: TGTGCCAGCAGCTTAGCCTACAACAATGAGCAGTTCTTC. Encoded protein: CASSLAYNNEQFF.

The chain links TRBV7-9 to TRBJ1-1, with TRBD1 matching 7 bases. CDR1 SEHNR and CDR2 FQNEAQ come from the germline V gene (reference sequence). J was trimmed by 8 bases and V by 2 bases; bases with no gene match: 8. The CDR3 contains 14 residues. The CDR3 spells CASSLRGLGAEAFF. The CDR3 nucleotides are TGTGCCAGCAGCTTAAGGGGGCTCGGGGCAGAAGCTTTCTTT. Full variable domain (missing parts from reference TRBV7-9 and TRBJ1-1): DTGVSQNPRHKITKRGQNVTFRCDPISEHNRLYWYRQTLGQGPEFLTYFQNEAQLEKSRLLSDRFSAERPKGSFSTLEIQRTEQGDSAMYLCASSLRGLGAEAFFGQGTRLTVV.

The chain joins TRBV6-5 to TRBJ2-7; D may correspond to TRBD1 or TRBD2 (6 bases each). The CDR3 spans 14 residues. V was shortened by 0 bases and J by 6 bases, with 12 bases between the two germline ends. Germline V gene sequence: CDR1 MNHEY, CDR2 SVGAGI. The DNA for the CDR3 is TGTGCCAGCAGTTACTCGATACGGGGGCGCGAGCAGTACTTC. Translating it yields CASSYSIRGREQYF.

V is TRBV7-2 and J is TRBJ2-3; D remains unclear. V dropped 5 bases and J dropped 6 bases, with 15 bases sitting between them. This CDR3 contains 14 residues. Germline CDR1 is SGHTA and CDR2 is FQGNSA. DNA for the CDR3: TGTGCCAGCAGCCCAAATAGCTGGATGGATACGCAGTATTTT. Its protein product is CASSPNSWMDTQYF.

The chain links TRBV19 to TRBJ2-1; 7 bases fit TRBD2. Trimming cost V 5 bases and J 9 bases; bases outside gene matches: 7. The CDR3 has 13 amino acids. Germline assignment: CDR1 LNHDA and CDR2 SQIVND (reference sequence). The CDR3 reads CASSGLAVTEQFF. CDR3 nucleotide sequence: TGTGCCAGTAGTGGGCTAGCGGTCACTGAGCAGTTCTTC.

The genes are TRBV10-3 and TRBJ2-3, with a tentative D call TRBD2 (6 bases). V lost 6 bases and J 0 bases, leaving 10 bases between the germline ends. This CDR3 has 14 amino acids. The germline gives CDR1 ENHRY, CDR2 SYGVKD. The CDR3 spells CAIRASVSTDTQYF. Written as DNA, the CDR3 is TGTGCCATCAGAGCTAGCGTTAGCACAGATACGCAGTATTTT.

J is TRBJ2-5 and V is TRBV30; 9 nucleotides line up with TRBD1. V shed 3 bases, J shed 3 bases, and the junction held 11 bases outside the gene matches. The CDR3 length is 16 residues. Germline V gene data show CDR1 as GTSNPN and CDR2 as SVGIG (reference sequence). The CDR3 nucleotides are TGTGCCTGGAGCGGGACGGCACAGGGGGCTAAAGAGACCCAGTACTTC. Its protein is CAWSGTAQGAKETQYF.

The chain recombines TRBV12-3 or TRBV12-4 with TRBJ2-7; D gene unclear. The CDR3 spans 10 residues. The V and J ends lost 3 bases and 6 bases respectively, with 3 bases between them. Here the CDR3 DNA reads TGTGCCAGCAGTTTCGCCGAGCAGTACTTC. Translation gives CASSFAEQYF.

The chain carries TRBV7-9 and TRBJ2-4; possible D gene TRBD1, 6 bases. V was pared by 4 bases and J by 5 bases, with 9 bases between. The germline gives CDR1 SEHNR, CDR2 FQNEAQ (reference sequence). CDR3 size: 13 residues. The DNA of the CDR3 is TGTGCCAGCAGCTCCCAGGGGCAAAACATTCAGTACTTC. As protein: CASSSQGQNIQYF.

CDR3 sequence: CASGQTGGRLTNEKLFF. As DNA, the CDR3 is TGCGCCAGCGGGCAAACAGGGGGCCGCCTCACTAATGAAAAACTGTTTTTT. V usage is TRBV4-3 and J usage is TRBJ1-4; TRBD1 matches 9 bases. The CDR3 is 17 residues long. Trimming cost V 8 bases and J 2 bases; bases outside gene matches: 12. Per the germline V gene, CDR1 is LGHNA and CDR2 is YSLEER.

The V call is TRBV29-1, the J call TRBJ1-2; no firm D call. This CDR3 has 13 residues. The germline V gene encodes CDR1 SQVTM and CDR2 ANQGSEA. Trimming stripped 6 bases from V and 9 bases from J, with 20 bases between. The CDR3 here is CSVGKDGSGSYTF. CDR3 DNA sequence: TGCAGCGTGGGAAAGGACGGTAGTGGAAGCTACACCTTC.

V is TRBV30 and J is TRBJ2-5; D not certain. The CDR3 is made up of 11 amino acids. The V gene's germline CDR1 is GTSNPN and CDR2 SVGIG (reference sequence). Trimming took off 2 bases at V and 5 bases at J, with 6 bases between the two ends. This CDR3 reads CAWSLSETQYF. CDR3 coding DNA: TGTGCCTGGAGTTTGAGCGAGACCCAGTACTTC.

The chain links TRBV3-1 (or the pseudogene TRBV3-2) to TRBJ2-2; TRBD2 matches 11 bases. Trimming removed 3 bases from V and 5 bases from J; junction bases left unmatched: 5. The CDR3 sequence is 16 residues long. CDR1 and CDR2 (germline): LGHDT, YNNKEL (reference sequence). The CDR3 loop reads CASSHVPSGGTGELFF. The CDR3 DNA reads TGTGCCAGCAGCCACGTACCTAGCGGGGGGACCGGGGAGCTGTTTTTT.